Detailed here is one T cell receptor (beta chain). The target antigen is unknown. This sample was included in a study of breast tumors, draining lymph nodes, adjacent tissues. TCRdb reprocessed the multiplex PCR reads with MiXCR, giving one entry per CDR3 protein. The sample consists of fewer than 8,000 distinct CDR3 sequences, roughly two fifths of them appearing once. Study-level results: Tumor TCR diversity was below lymph nodes but above nontumor tissue.

This receptor was obtained from a female donor with breast cancer. Some clones in this sample may be carry-over from other donors' samples. Sequencing input: tumor-adjacent breast tissue.

The CDR3 sequence is CASRTGTEENEKLFF. CDR3 DNA: TGTGCCAGCAGAACCGGGACTGAAGAAAATGAAAAACTGTTTTTT. The chain combines TRBV6-2 or TRBV6-3 with TRBJ1-4; D is possibly TRBD1 (5 bases). The CDR3 sequence is 15 residues long. Between the trimmed V and J ends, which lost 6 bases and 5 bases, there was a span of 16 bases. Germline assignment: CDR1 MNHEY and CDR2 SVGEGT.